This T cell receptor beta chain was retrieved from a study of T cell responses to AZD1222 COVID-19 vaccine (dated by TCRdb to the early 2020s). Looking at the study overall: A total of around 240 trial participants underwent TCR sequencing, of whom about 200 received two doses of AZD1222 and 26 received two doses of the MenACWY control vaccine. Trial participants were enrolled by age into 18-55, 56-69 and 70-plus year subgroups, with roughly 160, 29 and 62 TCR-sequenced participants respectively.

The CDR3 regions of human TCRbeta chains were subjected to immunosequencing. The paper's processing steps were these. Repertoire TCRs were matched against a reference library of SARS-CoV-2-specific TCRs generated with the MIRA antigen-specificity platform. Breadth was defined as the fraction of unique TCRs that were SARS-CoV-2-associated. Depth was defined as the fraction of total T cells that were SARS-CoV-2-associated. Using the MIRA data, every spike-specific TCR was mapped to the spike region that the TCR reacted to and assigned to either a CD4 or a CD8 class. Log10-transformed breadth and depth values were compared by one-way ANOVA with Sidak's multiple comparisons tests. Imported from immuneACCESS, the table was reduced by TCRdb to in-frame sequences with V and J called. These copies leave out some clones; in studies compared against another copy, an unresolved V gene accounts for under half, and the cause of the remainder is not known. That table furnishes V, J and clone size, whereas the DNA furnished D and trimming. For this sample the table gives 190,000 or so clones, of which approximately 90% were detected only once. More than 25% of the sample comes from the top ten.

In regard to this clone: Its antigen target is currently unknown. No base-level quality is on record; no much larger clone is a single base apart.

The paper's findings and limits, for the study overall: Spike-specific TCR breadth and depth rose significantly after two AZD1222 doses compared with day 0 and with MenACWY recipients. In the small 56-69-year group, the increase in depth fell short of significance, most likely because of low power. Participants were mostly white British, with more females than males. The authors suggested clonal diversity may have been underestimated. Because no day 14 peak-response samples were available, the repertoires could be characterized only after the peak T cell response. Only six AZD1222 recipients were SARS-CoV-2 seropositive at baseline, limiting conclusions about previously exposed vaccinees. Reportedly, almost half of the unique spike-specific TCRs recognized epitopes lying outside the regions that are mutated in the B.1.351 and B.1.1.7 variants. The whole spike protein was spanned by vaccine-associated CD4 TCRs, and dominant responses were seen in regions 160-218 and 743-854.

This sample's time point label indicates: about 28 days (+/-7) after the second vaccine dose. Because spike-specific TCR depth and breadth did not differ between the two schedules, AZD1222 recipients who got a second dose at roughly 4 weeks were pooled with those who got a second dose at roughly 12 weeks. The vaccinee samples were drawn from two UK trials, COV001 and COV002, one of which was a single-blind randomized controlled phase 2/3 trial testing AZD1222 (ChAdOx1 nCoV-19) in healthy adults. For TCRbeta chain sequencing, PBMC samples from trial participants were taken at day 0 and at day 28 after the second dose. This clonotype was obtained from an adult who received the AZD1222 COVID-19 vaccine. This sample comprised peripheral blood, obtained 28 days after the second AZD1222 dose.

The bases are TGCGCCAGCAGCGGTAGCGGGGTCCAAGAGACCCAGTACTTC. Its amino acids are CASSGSGVQETQYF. This receptor chain uses TRBV5-1 and TRBJ2-5, with 8 bases aligning to TRBD2. Sequences SGHRS (CDR1) and YFSETQ (CDR2) are obtained from the germline V gene. CDR3 length: 14 amino acids, cysteine to phenylalanine. Only CDR3 DNA remains: 42 bases, in frame from the first base. At the junction V is shortened by 4 bases and J by 1 base; bases outside the gene matches: 3. Full variable domain (CDR3 extended with the reference TRBV5-1 and TRBJ2-5 proteins): KAGVTQTPRYLIKTRGQQVTLSCSPISGHRSVSWYQQTPGQGLQFLFEYFSETQRNKGNFPGRFSGRQFSNSRSEMNVSTLELGDSALYLCASSGSGVQETQYFGPGTRLLVL.